What follows are 3 T cell receptor beta chains derived from one specimen sequenced in a study of CD8 T cells in Susac syndrome. RNA amounts of roughly 0.5 to 1 ug underwent reverse transcription with random hexamers. TCRdb analysed the immunoSEQ multiplex PCR reads with MiXCR anew, one entry per CDR3 protein. The data contain about 120,000 distinct CDR3 sequences, around 94% of them singletons. Sample: CD4+ T cells from PBMCs. The receptors were sampled from a human donor in good health.

V is TRBV6-1 and J is TRBJ2-3; 9 bases match TRBD2. This CDR3 has 16 amino acids. The germline V gene encodes CDR1 MNHNS and CDR2 SASEGT. V trimming: 6 bases; J trimming: 2 bases; junction bases outside the gene matches: 9. The CDR3 reads CASSLRLADYTDTQYF. For the CDR3, the DNA is TGTGCCAGCAGCCTAAGACTAGCGGACTACACAGATACGCAGTATTTT.

CDR3 sequence: CASSPNRLRELFF. CDR3 in DNA: TGTGCCAGCTCACCAAACAGGCTAAGGGAACTGTTTTTT. V usage is TRBV18 and J usage is TRBJ1-4; possibly TRBD1 for D (5 bases). CDR1 KGHSH and CDR2 LQKENI come from the germline V gene. The CDR3 sequence is 13 residues long. Trimming took 2 bases from V and 12 from J, leaving 13 bases between them.

This clonotype was seen just once. This chain links TRBV19 with TRBJ2-2; D unresolved. V lost 11 bases and J 3 bases, leaving 13 bases between the germline ends. This CDR3 is 13 amino acids long. Germline V gives CDR1 LNHDA, CDR2 SQIVND (reference sequence). CDR3 in amino acids: CAVGRAHTGELFF. CDR3 DNA sequence: TGTGCCGTCGGTAGAGCACACACCGGGGAGCTGTTTTTT.